The 7 T cell receptor beta chains in this list originate from one sample, sequenced in a study of cytomegalovirus exposure and HLA in healthy donors. 13 Jbeta primers and 60 Vbeta primers were used for the PCR. Profiling relied on immunoSEQ multiplex PCR, and the TCRdb table lists in-frame clones only, not all of them. This sample has more than 110,000 clones, with around 86% found just once. Sequencing was carried out using PBMCs. These receptors originate from a female donor in good health and CMV-seronegative.

The chain couples TRBV6-5 to TRBJ1-2, with 7 bases aligning to TRBD1. V was pared by 4 bases and J by 4 bases, with 9 bases of the junction left unmatched. CDR3 length equals 15 residues. Germline assignment: CDR1 MNHEY and CDR2 SVGAGI. The CDR3 DNA follows: TGTGCCAGCAGTTTAGGTGGAGGGGGCGCCTATGGCTACACCTTC. This codes for CASSLGGGGAYGYTF.

V usage is TRBV5-6 and J usage is TRBJ2-7; D might be TRBD2 (6 bases). V lost 2 bases and J lost 2, with 14 bases in between. CDR3 length: 15 residues. Germline assignment: CDR1 SGHDT and CDR2 YYEEEE. As DNA, the CDR3 is TGTGCCAGCAGCTTTCGACCGGGGGAGACCTACGAGCAGTACTTC. It is translated as CASSFRPGETYEQYF.

The chain recombines TRBV27 with TRBJ2-7; no clear D gene. This CDR3 is 13 amino acids long. V gave up 3 bases and J gave up 0 bases, with 6 bases separating them. CDR1 MNHEY and CDR2 SMNVEV come from the germline V gene (reference sequence). CDR3 coding DNA: TGTGCCAGCAGTTTCCGGAGCTCCTACGAGCAGTACTTC. Translated: CASSFRSSYEQYF.

The chain couples TRBV10-3 to TRBJ2-3; 10 bases agree with TRBD2. J lost 4 bases, V lost 2 bases, and 3 bases had no gene match. Germline-derived CDR1 and CDR2 are ENHRY and SYGVKD. The CDR3 sequence is 15 residues long. The CDR3 nucleotides are TGTGCCATCAGTGAGCGAGCGGGAGGGGCAGATACGCAGTATTTT. This codes for CAISERAGGADTQYF.

This chain links TRBV6-5 with TRBJ2-1; 16 nucleotides line up with TRBD2. This CDR3 is built from 16 residues. J gave up 8 bases and V 4 bases, and 5 bases lay outside the gene matches. In germline, CDR1 is MNHEY, CDR2 SVGAGI. Here the CDR3 DNA reads TGTGCCAGCAGTTCCGGGACTAGCGGGAGGGGGGATGAGCAGTTCTTC. This gives the protein CASSSGTSGRGDEQFF.

This clone was seen many times. The gene calls are TRBV10-2 and TRBJ1-2, with TRBD1 as a possible D gene (6 bases). V lost 2 bases and J 4 bases, leaving 8 bases between the germline ends. The CDR3 consists of 13 residues. Germline V gene sequence: CDR1 WSHSY, CDR2 SAAADI. CDR3 loop: CASSEDRTYGYTF. CDR3 sequence (DNA): TGCGCCAGCAGTGAGGACAGGACCTATGGCTACACCTTC.

The chain couples TRBV7-9 to TRBJ1-1; TRBD1 might be the D (6 bases). The CDR3 consists of 12 residues. The germline V gene has CDR1 SEHNR and CDR2 FQNEAQ (reference sequence). V lost 5 bases and J 9 bases, leaving 13 bases between the germline ends. For the CDR3, the DNA is TGTGCCAGCAGCCCCTCGGGGGGCCAAGCTTTCTTT. Amino acids: CASSPSGGQAFF.